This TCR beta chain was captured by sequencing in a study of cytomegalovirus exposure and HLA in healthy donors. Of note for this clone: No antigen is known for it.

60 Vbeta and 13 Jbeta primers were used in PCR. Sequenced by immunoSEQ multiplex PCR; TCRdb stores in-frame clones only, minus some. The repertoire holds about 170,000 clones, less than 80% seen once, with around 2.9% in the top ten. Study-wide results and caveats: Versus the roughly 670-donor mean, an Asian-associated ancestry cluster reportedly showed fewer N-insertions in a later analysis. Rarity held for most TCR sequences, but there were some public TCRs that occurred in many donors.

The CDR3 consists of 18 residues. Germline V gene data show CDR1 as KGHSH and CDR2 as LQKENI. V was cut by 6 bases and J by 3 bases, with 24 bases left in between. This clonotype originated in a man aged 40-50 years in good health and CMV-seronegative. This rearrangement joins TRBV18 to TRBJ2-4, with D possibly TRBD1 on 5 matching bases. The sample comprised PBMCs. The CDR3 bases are TGTGCCAGCTCCACCACCCGCGTAGGGGTTCTGAACAAAAACATTCAGTACTTC. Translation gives CASSTTRVGVLNKNIQYF.